This TCR beta chain was retrieved from a study of T cell responses to AZD1222 COVID-19 vaccine. General study points: In all cases, repertoires were sampled only after the peak T cell response.

Trimming took 6 bases from V and 7 from J, leaving 22 bases between them. This CDR3 has 15 amino acids. The V gene's germline CDR1 is MNHEY and CDR2 SMNVEV (reference sequence). Data came from immunoSEQ multiplex PCR; TCRdb stores just in-frame clones and leaves some out. The sample gives some 86,000 clones, around nine tenths of which show up once; less than 5.5% is in the top ten. Details on this clone: The target antigen is unknown.

The sequences come from peripheral blood, collected 28 days after the second AZD1222 dose. This TCR derives from an adult who received the AZD1222 COVID-19 vaccine. The V and J genes are TRBV27 and TRBJ2-7; D might be TRBD1 or TRBD2, each matching 5 bases. CDR3: CASSAAWDRTEEQYF. CDR3 sequence (DNA): TGTGCCAGCAGCGCCGCCTGGGACCGAACGGAGGAGCAGTACTTC.